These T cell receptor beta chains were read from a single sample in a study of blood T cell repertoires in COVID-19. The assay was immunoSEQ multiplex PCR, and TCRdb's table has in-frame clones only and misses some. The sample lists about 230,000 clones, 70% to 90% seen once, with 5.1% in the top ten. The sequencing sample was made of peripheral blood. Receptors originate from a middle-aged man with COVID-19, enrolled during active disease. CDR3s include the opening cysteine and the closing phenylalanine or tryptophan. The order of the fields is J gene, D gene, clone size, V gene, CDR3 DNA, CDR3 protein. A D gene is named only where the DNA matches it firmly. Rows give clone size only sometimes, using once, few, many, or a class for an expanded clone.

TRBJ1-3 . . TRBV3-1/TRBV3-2 TGTGCCAGCAGCCAAGATTTAGGACAGGGAAACACCATATATTTT CASSQDLGQGNTIYF
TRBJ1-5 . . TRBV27 TGTGCCAGCAGTTTATTTCGGGGAGCCAATCAGCCCCAGCATTTT CASSLFRGANQPQHF
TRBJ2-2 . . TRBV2 TGTGCCAGCACCCAAATGGCGGGCGGGGAGCTGTTTTTT CASTQMAGGELFF
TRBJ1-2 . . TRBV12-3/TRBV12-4 TGTGTCGCGGCAGGGGCGGGCCGGGGCTACACCTTC CVAAGAGRGYTF
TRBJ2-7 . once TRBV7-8 TGTGCCAGCAGCTTAGTTGGGTCGAGTCGGGTTCGGTACGAGCAGTACTTC CASSLVGSSRVRYEQYF
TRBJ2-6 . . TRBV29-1 TGCAGCGTTGAATGGGCGCACTCTGGGGCCAACGTCCTGACTTTC CSVEWAHSGANVLTF
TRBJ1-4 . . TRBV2 TGTGCCAGCAGTACCGGGTCTTCATATGAAAAACTGTTTTTT CASSTGSSYEKLFF
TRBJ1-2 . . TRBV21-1 TGTGCCAGCAGCAAAAGGGGAACAGGTATGGTCGTCCGGTGCGGCTACACCTTC CASSKRGTGMVVRCGYTF
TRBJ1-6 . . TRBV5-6 TGTGCCAGCAGCTTGAGTTACATCCTTGATAATTCACCCCTCCACTTT CASSLSYILDNSPLHF
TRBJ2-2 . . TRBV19 TGTGCCAGTAGTATGGGACTTAGCCGTGGCGGGGAGCTGTTTTTT CASSMGLSRGGELFF
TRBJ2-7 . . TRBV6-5 TGTGCCAGCAGTTACTCGGGGTCAGGGTCTTACGAGCAGTACTTC CASSYSGSGSYEQYF
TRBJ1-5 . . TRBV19 TGTGCCAGTAGTATAACTGGGCTCAATCAGCCCCAGCATTTT CASSITGLNQPQHF
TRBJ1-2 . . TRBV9 TGTGCCAGCAGCGTAGCCAGGTCTGACTATGGCTACACCTTC CASSVARSDYGYTF
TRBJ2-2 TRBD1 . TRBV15 TGTGCCACCAGCAGAACTTTTGGACAGGGGGATGGCACCGGGGAGCTGTTTTTT CATSRTFGQGDGTGELFF
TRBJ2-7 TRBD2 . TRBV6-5 TGTGCCAGCAGTTACGTCGGGGGGGCTTACGAGCAGTACTTC CASSYVGGAYEQYF
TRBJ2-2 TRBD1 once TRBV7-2 TGTGCCAGCAGCTTCGGGGACAGGGACACCGGGGAGCTGTTTTTT CASSFGDRDTGELFF
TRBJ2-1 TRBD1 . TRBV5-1 TGCGCCAGCAGTCCGACAGGGGGGGAGAATGAGCAGTTCTTC CASSPTGGENEQFF
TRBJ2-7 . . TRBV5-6 TGTGCCAGCAGCTTCGGGGGGCCATACGAGCAGTACTTC CASSFGGPYEQYF
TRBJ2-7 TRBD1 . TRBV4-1 TGCGCCAGCAGCTGGGGGACAGGGGGCTTTTACGAGCAGTACTTC CASSWGTGGFYEQYF
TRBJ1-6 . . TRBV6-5 TGTGCCAGCAGTTACAGTTTGGCCTTCGATTCACCCCTCCACTTT CASSYSLAFDSPLHF
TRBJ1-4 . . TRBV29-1 TGCAGCGCCGGAAGGGGGATGTCGCGATACGAAAAACTGTTTTTT CSAGRGMSRYEKLFF
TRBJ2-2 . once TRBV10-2 TGCGCCAGCAGTGAGCAGGAACCGAACACCGGGGAGCTGTTTTTT CASSEQEPNTGELFF
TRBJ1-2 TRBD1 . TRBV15 TGTGCCACCAGCTCGACAGGGTTTGGCTACACCTTC CATSSTGFGYTF
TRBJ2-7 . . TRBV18 TGTGCCAGCTCACCAGGAGCGGAGGCCTACGAGCAGTACTTC CASSPGAEAYEQYF
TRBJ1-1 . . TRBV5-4 TGTGCCAGCAGTCCGGGGGGGGCACTGAACACTGAAGCTTTCTTT CASSPGGALNTEAFF
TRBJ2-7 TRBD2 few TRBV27 TGTGCCAGCAGTCCCCGAACTAGCGGGGGAGCCTACGAGCAGTACTTC CASSPRTSGGAYEQYF
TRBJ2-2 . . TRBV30 TGTGCCTGGAGTGTAACCAGAAACACCGGGGAGCTGTTTTTT CAWSVTRNTGELFF
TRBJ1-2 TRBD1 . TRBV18 TGTGCCAGCTCACCAGGGACAGGGGGCGTCGGTGTCAACTATGGCTACACCTTC CASSPGTGGVGVNYGYTF
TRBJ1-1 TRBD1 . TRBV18 TGTGCCAGCTCACTGATCGACAGGGAAACTGAAGCTTTCTTT CASSLIDRETEAFF